This TCR beta chain was identified in a study of cytomegalovirus exposure and HLA in healthy donors. With 60 Vbeta and 13 Jbeta primers, the PCR was carried out. Method: immunoSEQ multiplex PCR; TCRdb's copy keeps in-frame clones and lacks some. The clone table shows fewer than 40,000 clones, with the ten largest holding approximately 2.1%. This receptor was identified in a middle-aged woman in good health and CMV-seropositive. The sample comprised PBMCs.

The CDR3 protein is CATRQAHEQFF. CDR3 DNA: TGTGCCACCCGACAGGCCCATGAGCAGTTCTTC. The gene calls are TRBV6-5 and TRBJ2-1; D may be TRBD1 (6 bases). The germline V and J ends were trimmed by 10 bases and 8 bases, with 12 bases remaining between them. This CDR3 comprises 11 residues. Germline V gene sequence: CDR1 MNHEY, CDR2 SVGAGI.